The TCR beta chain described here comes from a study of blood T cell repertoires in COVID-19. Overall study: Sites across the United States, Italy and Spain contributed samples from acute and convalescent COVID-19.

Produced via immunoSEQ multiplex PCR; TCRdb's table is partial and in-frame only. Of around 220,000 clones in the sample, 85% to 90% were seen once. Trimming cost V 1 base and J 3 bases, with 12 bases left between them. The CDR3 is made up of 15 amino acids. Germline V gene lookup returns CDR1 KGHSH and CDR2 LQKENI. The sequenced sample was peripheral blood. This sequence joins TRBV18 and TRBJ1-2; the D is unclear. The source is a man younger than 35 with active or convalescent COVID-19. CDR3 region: CASSPREVLYYGYTF. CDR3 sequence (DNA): TGTGCCAGCTCACCACGGGAGGTTTTGTACTATGGCTACACCTTC.